One sample yielded the 10 T cell receptor beta chains listed below, sequenced in a study of T cells in Graves' hyperthyroidism and ophthalmopathy. RNA transcripts yielded amplified TCR beta CDR3 regions. First-round RT-PCR of the TCR CDR3 relied on the HTBI primer set. TCRdb re-derived calls from the multiplex PCR reads in MiXCR, one entry per CDR3 protein. This sample has around 490,000 distinct CDR3 sequences, with 20% found just once. The sequencing sample was made of blood. Receptors were obtained from a man aged 35-49 years with Graves' ophthalmopathy.

This clonotype was counted ten times or more. The V and J genes are TRBV11-2 and TRBJ1-1; perhaps TRBD1 as D (6 bases). CDR1 and CDR2 from the germline V gene are SGHAT and FQNNGV. CDR3 length: 19 residues. Trimming stripped 0 bases from V and 5 bases from J, with 25 bases between. CDR3 bases: TGTGCCAGCAGCTTAGAGAGGGGCGGCGGGGGCGCCGCGGGGACTGAAGCTTTCTTT. Translation gives CASSLERGGGGAAGTEAFF.

The rearrangement joins TRBV5-4 to TRBJ1-2, with 10 bases identical to TRBD1. The CDR3 runs to 15 residues. After removal of 2 bases from V and 8 bases from J, the junction contained 9 bases not matched to a gene. Germline assignment: CDR1 SGHNT and CDR2 YYREEE (reference sequence). CDR3 coding DNA: TGTGCCAGCAGCTTCCGGGACAGGGGAGATCGAGGCTACACCTTC. The encoded protein is CASSFRDRGDRGYTF.

The chain uses TRBV27 and TRBJ2-2; D uncertain. The CDR3 loop spans 12 amino acids. Deletions cut 7 bases from V and 4 bases from J, with 7 bases between. From germline, CDR1 is MNHEY and CDR2 SMNVEV (reference sequence). CDR3 in DNA: TGTGCCAGCAATTCCTTCACCGGGGAGCTGTTTTTT. This gives the protein CASNSFTGELFF.

This clonotype was detected a few times. The J gene is TRBJ1-6, the V gene TRBV11-2; unclear D gene. The germline V and J ends were trimmed by 2 bases and 7 bases, with 9 bases remaining between them. This CDR3 spans 14 amino acids. The germline gives CDR1 SGHAT, CDR2 FQNNGV. The CDR3 reads CASSLLGYNSPLHF. The DNA of the CDR3 is TGTGCCAGCAGCTTATTAGGGTACAATTCACCCCTCCACTTT.

This clonotype occurred many times. This chain joins TRBV18 and TRBJ2-7, with D perhaps matching TRBD2 (5 bases). The ends were cut back, 2 bases at V and 4 bases at J, with 6 bases in the middle. CDR1 and CDR2 from the germline V gene are KGHSH and LQKENI. The length of the CDR3 is 12 residues. This chain's CDR3 is CASSPEGYEQYF. The CDR3 nucleotides read TGTGCCAGCTCACCAGAGGGTTACGAGCAGTACTTC.

The chain is built from TRBV11-3 and TRBJ1-1; 8 bases fit TRBD1. The ends lost 5 bases at V and 5 bases at J; junction bases unmatched: 10. The CDR3 has 15 residues. Per germline, CDR1 SGHNT and CDR2 YENEEA. The CDR3 nucleotides read TGTGCCAGCAGCCCAGGGGGCTTGAGTGGAACTGAAGCTTTCTTT. Translating gives CASSPGGLSGTEAFF.

There are a few counts of this clonotype. The chain has TRBV12-3 or TRBV12-4 and TRBJ2-1; 10 nucleotides align to TRBD2. J lost 9 bases, V lost 3 bases, and 11 bases had no gene match. The CDR3 loop spans 16 amino acids. The DNA for the CDR3 is TGTGCCAGCAGTTTCCGCCTCCTAGCGGGAGTTAGTGAGCAGTTCTTC. It codes for CASSFRLLAGVSEQFF.

This clonotype was recorded only once. This chain links TRBV7-9 with TRBJ2-7; TRBD1 or TRBD2 may be the D gene (5 bases each). V lost 2 bases to trimming and J lost 7 bases, with 12 bases between them. Germline lookup yields CDR1 SEHNR and CDR2 FQNEAQ (reference sequence). The CDR3 contains 13 residues. This CDR3 reads CASSLTQGAEQYF. CDR3 DNA sequence: TGTGCCAGCAGCTTAACCCAGGGAGCGGAGCAGTACTTC.

This clonotype was counted at least ten times. The V gene is TRBV24-1, the J gene TRBJ2-5, with 9 nucleotides matching TRBD1. The trim removed 3 bases at V and 5 bases at J, leaving 9 bases unmatched. This CDR3 region has 16 residues. Germline-derived CDR1 and CDR2 are KGHDR and SFDVKD. CDR3 DNA: TGTGCCACCAGTGATAGCACAGGGGGCGCGAGGGAGACCCAGTACTTC. Its translation is CATSDSTGGARETQYF.

V and J are TRBV12-3 or TRBV12-4 and TRBJ2-5; perhaps TRBD1 as D (5 bases). The V gene lost 3 bases and the J gene lost 12 bases, with 20 bases spanning the gap. This CDR3 contains 14 residues. In nucleotides, the CDR3 is TGTGCCAGCAGTTTCTGGGGCGCGGAGAAGGCCAAGTACTTC. This translates into CASSFWGAEKAKYF.